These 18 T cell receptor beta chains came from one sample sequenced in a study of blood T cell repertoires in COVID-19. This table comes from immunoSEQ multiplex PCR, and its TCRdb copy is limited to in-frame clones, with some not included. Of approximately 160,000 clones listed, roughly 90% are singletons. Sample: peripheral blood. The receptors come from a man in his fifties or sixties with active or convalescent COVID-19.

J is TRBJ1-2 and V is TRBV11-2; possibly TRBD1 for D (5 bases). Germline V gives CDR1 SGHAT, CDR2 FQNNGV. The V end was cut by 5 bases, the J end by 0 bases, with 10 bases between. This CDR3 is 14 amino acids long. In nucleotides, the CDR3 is TGTGCCAGCAGCCGGGGGACGGCTAACTATGGCTACACCTTC. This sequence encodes CASSRGTANYGYTF.

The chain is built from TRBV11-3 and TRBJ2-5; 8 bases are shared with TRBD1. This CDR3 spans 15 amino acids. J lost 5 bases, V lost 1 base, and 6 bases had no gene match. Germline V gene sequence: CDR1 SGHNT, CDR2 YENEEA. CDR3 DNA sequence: TGTGCCAGCAGCTTAGGACAGGGGCAATGGGAGACCCAGTACTTC. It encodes CASSLGQGQWETQYF. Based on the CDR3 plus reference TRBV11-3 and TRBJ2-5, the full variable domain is EAGVVQSPRYKIIEKKQPVAFWCNPISGHNTLYWYLQNLGQGPELLIRYENEEAVDDSQLPKDRFSAERLKGVDSTLKIQPAELGDSAVYLCASSLGQGQWETQYFGPGTRLLVL.

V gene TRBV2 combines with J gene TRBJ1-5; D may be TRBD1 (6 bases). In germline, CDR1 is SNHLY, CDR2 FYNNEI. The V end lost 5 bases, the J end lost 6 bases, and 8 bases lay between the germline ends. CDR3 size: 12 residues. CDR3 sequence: CASSLQGQPQHF. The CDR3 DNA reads TGTGCCAGCAGTTTACAGGGTCAGCCCCAGCATTTT.

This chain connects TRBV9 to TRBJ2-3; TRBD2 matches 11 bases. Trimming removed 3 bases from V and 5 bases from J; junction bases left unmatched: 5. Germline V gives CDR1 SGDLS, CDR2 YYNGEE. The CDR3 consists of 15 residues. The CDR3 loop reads CASSAGLAEGDTQYF. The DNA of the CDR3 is TGTGCCAGCAGCGCGGGACTAGCGGAAGGAGATACGCAGTATTTT. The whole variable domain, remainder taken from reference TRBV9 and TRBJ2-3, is DSGVTQTPKHLITATGQRVTLRCSPRSGDLSVYWYQQSLDQGLQFLIQYYNGEERAKGNILERFSAQQFPDLHSELNLSSLELGDSALYFCASSAGLAEGDTQYFGPGTRLTVL.

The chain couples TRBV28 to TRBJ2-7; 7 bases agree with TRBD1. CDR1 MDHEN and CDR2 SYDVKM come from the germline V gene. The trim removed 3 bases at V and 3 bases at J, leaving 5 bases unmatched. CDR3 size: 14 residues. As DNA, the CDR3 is TGTGCCAGCAGTTTTAGGGGGCTACTCTACGAGCAGTACTTC. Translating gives CASSFRGLLYEQYF. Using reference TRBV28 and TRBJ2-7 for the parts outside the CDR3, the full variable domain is DVKVTQSSRYLVKRTGEKVFLECVQDMDHENMFWYRQDPGLGLRLIYFSYDVKMKEKGDIPEGYSVSREKKERFSLILESASTNQTSMYLCASSFRGLLYEQYFGPGTRLTVT.

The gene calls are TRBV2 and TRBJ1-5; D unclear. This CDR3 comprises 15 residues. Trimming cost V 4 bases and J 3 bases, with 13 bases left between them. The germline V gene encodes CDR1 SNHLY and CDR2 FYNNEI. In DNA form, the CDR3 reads TGTGCCAGCAGTGGAGGAGGCCTACTCAATCAGCCCCAGCATTTT. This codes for CASSGGGLLNQPQHF.

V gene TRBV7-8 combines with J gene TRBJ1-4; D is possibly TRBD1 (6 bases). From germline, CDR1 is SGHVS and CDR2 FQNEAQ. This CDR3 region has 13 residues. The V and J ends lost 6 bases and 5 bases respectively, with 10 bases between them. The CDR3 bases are TGTGCCAGCAGACGACAGGAAAATGAAAAACTGTTTTTT. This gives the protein CASRRQENEKLFF.

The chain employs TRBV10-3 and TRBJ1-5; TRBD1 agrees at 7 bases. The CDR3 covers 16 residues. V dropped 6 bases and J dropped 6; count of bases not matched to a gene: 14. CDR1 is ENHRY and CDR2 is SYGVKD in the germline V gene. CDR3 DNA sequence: TGTGCCATCAGCTTAGGGGGCGAGAGGGCCATTCAGCCCCAGCATTTT. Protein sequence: CAISLGGERAIQPQHF.

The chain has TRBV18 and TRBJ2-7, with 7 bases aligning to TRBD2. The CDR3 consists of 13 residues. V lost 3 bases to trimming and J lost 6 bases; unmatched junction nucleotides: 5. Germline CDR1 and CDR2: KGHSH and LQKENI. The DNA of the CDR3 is TGTGCCAGCTCACCCGGCGGGGGATCCGAGCAGTACTTC. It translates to CASSPGGGSEQYF.

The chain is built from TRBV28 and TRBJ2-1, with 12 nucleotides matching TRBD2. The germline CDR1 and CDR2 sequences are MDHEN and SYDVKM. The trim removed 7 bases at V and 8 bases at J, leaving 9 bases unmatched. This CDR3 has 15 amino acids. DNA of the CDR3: TGTGCCAGCACCGCGCCGGGACTAGCGGGCCATGAGCAGTTCTTC. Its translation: CASTAPGLAGHEQFF. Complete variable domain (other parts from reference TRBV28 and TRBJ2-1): DVKVTQSSRYLVKRTGEKVFLECVQDMDHENMFWYRQDPGLGLRLIYFSYDVKMKEKGDIPEGYSVSREKKERFSLILESASTNQTSMYLCASTAPGLAGHEQFFGPGTRLTVL.

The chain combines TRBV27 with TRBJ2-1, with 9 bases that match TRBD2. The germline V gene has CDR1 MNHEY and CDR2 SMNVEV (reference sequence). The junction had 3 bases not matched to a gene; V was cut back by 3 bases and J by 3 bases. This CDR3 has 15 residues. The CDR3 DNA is TGTGCCAGCAGTTTCATAGCGGGAGACTACAATGAGCAGTTCTTC. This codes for CASSFIAGDYNEQFF.

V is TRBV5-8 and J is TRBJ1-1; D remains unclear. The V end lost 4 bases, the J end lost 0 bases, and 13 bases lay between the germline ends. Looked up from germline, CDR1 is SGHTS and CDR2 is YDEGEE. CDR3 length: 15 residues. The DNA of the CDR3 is TGTGCCAGCAGCCCGGGAAGAGTGGTGAACACTGAAGCTTTCTTT. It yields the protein CASSPGRVVNTEAFF.

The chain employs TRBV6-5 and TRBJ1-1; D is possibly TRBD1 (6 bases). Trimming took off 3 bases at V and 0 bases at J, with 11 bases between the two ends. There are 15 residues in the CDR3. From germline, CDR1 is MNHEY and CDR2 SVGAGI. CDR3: CASSYSGTLNTEAFF. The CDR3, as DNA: TGTGCCAGCAGTTATTCCGGGACATTGAACACTGAAGCTTTCTTT.

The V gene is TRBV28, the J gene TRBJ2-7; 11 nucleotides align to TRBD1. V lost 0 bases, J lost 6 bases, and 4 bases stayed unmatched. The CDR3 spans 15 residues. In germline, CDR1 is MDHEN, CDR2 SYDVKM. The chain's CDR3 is CASSLWGTGGVEQYF. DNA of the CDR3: TGTGCCAGCAGTTTATGGGGGACAGGGGGGGTCGAGCAGTACTTC.

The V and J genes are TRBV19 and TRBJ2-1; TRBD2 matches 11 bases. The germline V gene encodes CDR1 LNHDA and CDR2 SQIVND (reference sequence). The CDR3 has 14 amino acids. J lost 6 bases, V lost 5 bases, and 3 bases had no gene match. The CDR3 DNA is TGTGCCAGTAGTTTCGGGACTAGCGGCAATGAGCAGTTCTTC. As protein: CASSFGTSGNEQFF.

In DNA form, the CDR3 reads TGTGCCAGCAGCCCACCCAACAGGGGACTCAATCAGCCCCAGCATTTT. It is translated as CASSPPNRGLNQPQHF. This chain connects TRBV7-2 to TRBJ1-5; 7 positions agree with TRBD1. Unmatched junction bases numbered 10, after V lost 5 bases and J lost 3 bases. Germline CDR1 reads SGHTA; CDR2 reads FQGNSA. This CDR3 contains 16 residues.

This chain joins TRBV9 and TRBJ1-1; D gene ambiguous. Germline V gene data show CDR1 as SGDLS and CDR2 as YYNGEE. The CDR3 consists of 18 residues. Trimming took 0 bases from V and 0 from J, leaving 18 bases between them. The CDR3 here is CASSVASIRAIVNTEAFF. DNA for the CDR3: TGTGCCAGCAGCGTAGCTAGCATCCGAGCCATCGTGAACACTGAAGCTTTCTTT.

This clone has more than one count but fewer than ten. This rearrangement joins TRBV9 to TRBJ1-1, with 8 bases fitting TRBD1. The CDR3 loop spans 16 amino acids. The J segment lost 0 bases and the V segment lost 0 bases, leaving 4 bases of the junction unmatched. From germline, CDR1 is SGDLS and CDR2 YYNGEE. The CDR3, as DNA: TGTGCCAGCAGCGTAGAGACAGGGGTGCTGAACACTGAAGCTTTCTTT. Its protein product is CASSVETGVLNTEAFF.